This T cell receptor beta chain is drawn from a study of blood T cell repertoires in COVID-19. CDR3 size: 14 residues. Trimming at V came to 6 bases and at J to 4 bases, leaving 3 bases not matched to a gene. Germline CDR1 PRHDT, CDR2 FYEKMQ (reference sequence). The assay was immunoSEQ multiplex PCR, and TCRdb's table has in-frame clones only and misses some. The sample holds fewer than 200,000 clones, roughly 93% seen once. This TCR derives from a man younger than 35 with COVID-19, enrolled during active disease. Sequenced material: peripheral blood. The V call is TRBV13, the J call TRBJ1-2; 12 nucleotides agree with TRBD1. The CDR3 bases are TGTGCCAGCAGGGGACAGGGGGCTAGCTATGGCTACACCTTC. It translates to CASRGQGASYGYTF.